This T cell receptor beta chain was sequenced for a study of Graves' ophthalmopathy and Graves' hyperthyroidism. The germline gives CDR1 MGHRA, CDR2 YSYEKL. CDR3 length equals 11 residues. Trimming pared 3 bases from V and 11 bases from J, leaving 7 bases between. This clonotype was counted between two and nine times. From RNA, the CDR3 regions of TCR beta chains were amplified and sequenced. After a first-round RT-PCR with HTBI primers, a second-round multiplex PCR was run. TCRdb redid the calling of the multiplex PCR reads with MiXCR, one entry per CDR3 protein. The sample lists over 650,000 distinct CDR3 sequences, roughly 41% seen once, with roughly 3% in the top ten.

The rearrangement uses TRBV4-1 and TRBJ1-4, with no clear D. The sample consisted of peripheral blood. This receptor was identified in an adult man with Graves' ophthalmopathy. The CDR3 sequence is CASSQDGKLFF. CDR3 coding DNA: TGCGCCAGCAGCCAGGATGGTAAACTGTTTTTT.